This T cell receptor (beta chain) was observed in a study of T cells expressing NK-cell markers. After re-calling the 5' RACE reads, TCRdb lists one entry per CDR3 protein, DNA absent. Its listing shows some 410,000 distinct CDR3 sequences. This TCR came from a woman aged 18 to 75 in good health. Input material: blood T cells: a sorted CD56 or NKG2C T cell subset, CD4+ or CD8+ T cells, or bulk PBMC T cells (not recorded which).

The CDR3 spells CASSLMGFANSPLHF. V gene TRBV12-3 or TRBV12-4 combines with J gene TRBJ1-6. CDR3 length: 15 residues.